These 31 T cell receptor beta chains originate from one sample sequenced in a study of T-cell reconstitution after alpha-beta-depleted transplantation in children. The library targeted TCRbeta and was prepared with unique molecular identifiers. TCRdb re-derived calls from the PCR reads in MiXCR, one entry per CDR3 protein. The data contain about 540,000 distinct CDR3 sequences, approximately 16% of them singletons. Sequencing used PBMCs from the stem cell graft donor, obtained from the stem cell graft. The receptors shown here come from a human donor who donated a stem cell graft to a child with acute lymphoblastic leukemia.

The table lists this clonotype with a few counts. This CDR3 reads CASSQGLPGYEQYF. CDR3 nucleotide sequence: TGCGCCAGCAGCCAAGGGCTCCCAGGGTACGAGCAGTACTTC. The chain is built from TRBV4-1 and TRBJ2-7; D perhaps matches TRBD1 (5 bases). Germline CDR1 and CDR2: MGHRA and YSYEKL. This CDR3 region has 14 residues. The V gene lost 1 base and the J gene lost 4 bases, with 11 bases spanning the gap.

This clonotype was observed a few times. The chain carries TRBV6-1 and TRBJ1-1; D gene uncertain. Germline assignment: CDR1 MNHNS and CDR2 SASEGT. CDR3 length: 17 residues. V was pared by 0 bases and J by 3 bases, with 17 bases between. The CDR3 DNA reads TGTGCCAGCAGTGAAGCCTTCGGAGGAACCGGGTACACTGAAGCTTTCTTT. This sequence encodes CASSEAFGGTGYTEAFF.

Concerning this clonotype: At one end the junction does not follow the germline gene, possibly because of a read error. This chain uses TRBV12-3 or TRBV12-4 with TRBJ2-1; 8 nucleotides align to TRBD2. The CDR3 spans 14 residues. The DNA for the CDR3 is TGTGCCAGCAGTTCCCAAAAGGCTACGGGAGGGCCCATCTTC. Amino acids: CASSSQKATGGPIF.

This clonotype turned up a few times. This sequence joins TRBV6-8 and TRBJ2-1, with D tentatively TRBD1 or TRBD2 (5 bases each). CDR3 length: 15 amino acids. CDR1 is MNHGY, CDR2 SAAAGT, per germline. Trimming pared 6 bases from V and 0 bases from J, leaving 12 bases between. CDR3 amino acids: CASSSPGPSYNEQFF. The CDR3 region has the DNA TGTGCCAGCAGCTCCCCGGGACCCTCCTACAATGAGCAGTTCTTC.

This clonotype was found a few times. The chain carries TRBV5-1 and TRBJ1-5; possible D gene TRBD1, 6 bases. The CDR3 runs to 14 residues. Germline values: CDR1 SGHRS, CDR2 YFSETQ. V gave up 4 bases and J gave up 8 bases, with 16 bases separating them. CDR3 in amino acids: CASSKQGWGEPQHF. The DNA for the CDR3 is TGCGCCAGCAGCAAACAGGGCTGGGGCGAGCCCCAGCATTTT.

CDR3 region: CATSRDWSSYETQYF. CDR3 bases: TGTGCCACCAGCAGAGATTGGAGTAGCTATGAGACCCAGTACTTC. The genes are TRBV15 and TRBJ2-5; no reliable D call. This CDR3 contains 15 residues. V lost 0 bases and J 5 bases, leaving 13 bases between the germline ends. Germline V gives CDR1 LNHNV, CDR2 YYDKDF (reference sequence).

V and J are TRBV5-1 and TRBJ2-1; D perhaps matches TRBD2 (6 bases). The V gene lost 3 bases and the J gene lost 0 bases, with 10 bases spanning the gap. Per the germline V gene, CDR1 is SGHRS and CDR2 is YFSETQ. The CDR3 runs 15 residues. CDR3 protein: CASSWSLASYNEQFF. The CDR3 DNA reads TGCGCCAGCAGCTGGTCACTAGCCTCCTACAATGAGCAGTTCTTC.

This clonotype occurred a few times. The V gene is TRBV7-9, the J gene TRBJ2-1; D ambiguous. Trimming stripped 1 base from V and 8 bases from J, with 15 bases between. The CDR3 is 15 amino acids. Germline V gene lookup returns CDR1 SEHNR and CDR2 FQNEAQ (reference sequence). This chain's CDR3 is CASSLVVPGDYEQFF. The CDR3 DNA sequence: TGTGCCAGCAGCTTAGTAGTGCCGGGCGACTATGAGCAGTTCTTC.

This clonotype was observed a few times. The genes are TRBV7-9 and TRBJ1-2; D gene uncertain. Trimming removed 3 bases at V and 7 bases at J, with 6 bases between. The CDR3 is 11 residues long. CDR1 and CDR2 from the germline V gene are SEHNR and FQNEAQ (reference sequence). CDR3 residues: CASSFGLGYTF. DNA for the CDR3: TGTGCCAGCAGCTTCGGGCTTGGCTACACCTTC.

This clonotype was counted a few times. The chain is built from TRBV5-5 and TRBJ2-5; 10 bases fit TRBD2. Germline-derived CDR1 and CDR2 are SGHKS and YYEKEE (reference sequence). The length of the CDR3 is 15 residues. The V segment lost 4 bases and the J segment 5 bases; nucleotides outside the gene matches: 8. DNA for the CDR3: TGTGCCAGCAGCCCGACAGCGGGAGGGCAGGAGACCCAGTACTTC. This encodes CASSPTAGGQETQYF.

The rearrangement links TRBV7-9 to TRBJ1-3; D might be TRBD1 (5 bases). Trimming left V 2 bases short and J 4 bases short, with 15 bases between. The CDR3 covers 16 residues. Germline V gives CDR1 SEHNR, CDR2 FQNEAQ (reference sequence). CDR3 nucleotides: TGTGCCAGCAGCTTATGGGGACTACAACCGGGAAACACCATATATTTT. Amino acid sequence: CASSLWGLQPGNTIYF.

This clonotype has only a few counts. CDR3 region: CATSARTGGTTDTQYF. The CDR3 region has the DNA TGTGCCACCAGCGCTCGGACAGGGGGGACTACAGATACGCAGTATTTT. The chain is built from TRBV15 and TRBJ2-3; TRBD1 agrees at 10 bases. The CDR3 is 16 amino acids. J lost 3 bases, V lost 5 bases, and 8 bases had no gene match. Germline CDR1 LNHNV, CDR2 YYDKDF (reference sequence). The full variable domain, in which reference TRBV15 and TRBJ2-3 provide the parts outside the CDR3, is DAMVIQNPRYQVTQFGKPVTLSCSQTLNHNVMYWYQQKSSQAPKLLFHYYDKDFNNEADTPDNFQSRRPNTSFCFLDIRSPGLGDTAMYLCATSARTGGTTDTQYFGPGTRLTVL.

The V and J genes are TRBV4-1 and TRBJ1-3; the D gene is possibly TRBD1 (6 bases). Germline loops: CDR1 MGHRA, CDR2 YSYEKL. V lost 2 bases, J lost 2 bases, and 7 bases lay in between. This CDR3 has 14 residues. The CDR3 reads CASSQWGPGNTIYF. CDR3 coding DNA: TGCGCCAGCAGCCAATGGGGGCCTGGAAACACCATATATTTT.

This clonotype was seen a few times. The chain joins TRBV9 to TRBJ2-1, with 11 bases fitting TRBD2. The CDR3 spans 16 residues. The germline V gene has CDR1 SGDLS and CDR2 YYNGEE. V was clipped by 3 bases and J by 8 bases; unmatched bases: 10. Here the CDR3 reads CASSARIAGGPHEQFF. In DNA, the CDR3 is TGTGCCAGCAGCGCCCGAATAGCGGGAGGGCCCCATGAGCAGTTCTTC.

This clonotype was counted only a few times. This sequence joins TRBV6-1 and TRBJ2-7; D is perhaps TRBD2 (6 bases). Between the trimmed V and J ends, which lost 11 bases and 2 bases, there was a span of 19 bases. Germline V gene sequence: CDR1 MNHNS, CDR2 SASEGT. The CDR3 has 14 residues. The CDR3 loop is CAGSTRLRPYEQYF. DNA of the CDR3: TGTGCCGGATCGACTAGGCTTAGACCCTACGAGCAGTACTTC.

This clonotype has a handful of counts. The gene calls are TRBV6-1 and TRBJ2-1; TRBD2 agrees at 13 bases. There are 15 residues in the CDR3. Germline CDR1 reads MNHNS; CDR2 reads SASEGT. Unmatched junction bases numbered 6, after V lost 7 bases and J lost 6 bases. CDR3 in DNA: TGTGCCAGCATCCGCGGGACTAGCGGGACCAATGAGCAGTTCTTC. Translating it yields CASIRGTSGTNEQFF.

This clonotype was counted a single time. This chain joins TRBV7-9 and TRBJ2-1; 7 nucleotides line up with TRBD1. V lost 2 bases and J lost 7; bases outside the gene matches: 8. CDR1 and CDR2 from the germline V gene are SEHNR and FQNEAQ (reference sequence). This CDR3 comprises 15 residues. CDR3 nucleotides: TGTGCCAGCAGCTTATTAGGGGGCGAAGGGAATGAGCAGTTCTTC. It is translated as CASSLLGGEGNEQFF.

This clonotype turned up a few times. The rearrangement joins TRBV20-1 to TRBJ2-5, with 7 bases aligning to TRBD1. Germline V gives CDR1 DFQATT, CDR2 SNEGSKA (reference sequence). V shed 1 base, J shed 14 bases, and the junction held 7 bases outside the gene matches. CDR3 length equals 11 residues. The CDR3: CSARAGQTLYF. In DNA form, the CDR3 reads TGCAGTGCTAGAGCGGGACAGACCCTTTACTTC.

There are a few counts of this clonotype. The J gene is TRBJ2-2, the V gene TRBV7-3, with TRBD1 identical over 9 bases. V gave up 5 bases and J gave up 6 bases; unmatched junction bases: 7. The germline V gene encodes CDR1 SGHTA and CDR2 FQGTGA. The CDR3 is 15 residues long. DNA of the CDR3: TGTGCCAGCAGCGCGACAGGGGGAATTGCCGGGGAGCTGTTTTTT. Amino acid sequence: CASSATGGIAGELFF.

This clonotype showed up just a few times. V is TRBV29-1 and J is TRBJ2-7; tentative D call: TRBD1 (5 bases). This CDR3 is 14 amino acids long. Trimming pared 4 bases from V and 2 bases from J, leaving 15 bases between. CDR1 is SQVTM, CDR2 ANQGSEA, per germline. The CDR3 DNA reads TGCAGCGTTGTCCTATTGGGGCGACCCTACGAGCAGTACTTC. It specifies CSVVLLGRPYEQYF.

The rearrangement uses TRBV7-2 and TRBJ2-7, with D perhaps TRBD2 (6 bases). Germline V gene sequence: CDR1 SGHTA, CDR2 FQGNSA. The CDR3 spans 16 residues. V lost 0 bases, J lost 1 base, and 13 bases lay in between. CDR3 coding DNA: TGTGCCAGCAGCTTAGCGTGGACTATGGGATCCTACGAGCAGTACTTC. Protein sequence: CASSLAWTMGSYEQYF.

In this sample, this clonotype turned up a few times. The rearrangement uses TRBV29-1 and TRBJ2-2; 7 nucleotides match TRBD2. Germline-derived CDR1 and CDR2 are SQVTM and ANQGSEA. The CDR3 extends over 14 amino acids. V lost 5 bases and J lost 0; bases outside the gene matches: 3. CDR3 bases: TGCAGCGTTAGACTAGCAGCGAACACCGGGGAGCTGTTTTTT. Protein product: CSVRLAANTGELFF.

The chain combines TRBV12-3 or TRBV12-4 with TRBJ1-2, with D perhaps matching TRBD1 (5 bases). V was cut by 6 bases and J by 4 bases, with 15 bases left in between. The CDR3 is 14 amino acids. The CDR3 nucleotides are TGTGCCAGCAGCACTTCCCTCCAGGGCTATGGCTACACCTTC. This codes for CASSTSLQGYGYTF.

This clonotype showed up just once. CDR3 sequence: CASSLLGGTDSGELFF. For the CDR3, the DNA is TGCGCCAGCAGCCTTCTGGGTGGGACAGACAGCGGGGAGCTGTTTTTT. This rearrangement joins TRBV5-1 to TRBJ2-2; 7 nucleotides agree with TRBD1. The J segment lost 7 bases and the V segment lost 4 bases, leaving 13 bases of the junction unmatched. The CDR3 totals 16 residues. Germline V gene data show CDR1 as SGHRS and CDR2 as YFSETQ.

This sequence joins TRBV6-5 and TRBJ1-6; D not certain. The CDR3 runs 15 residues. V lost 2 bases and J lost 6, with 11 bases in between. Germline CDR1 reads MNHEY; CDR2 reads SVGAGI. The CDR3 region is CASSYVGSANSPLHF. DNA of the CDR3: TGTGCCAGCAGTTACGTTGGCTCCGCTAATTCACCCCTCCACTTT.

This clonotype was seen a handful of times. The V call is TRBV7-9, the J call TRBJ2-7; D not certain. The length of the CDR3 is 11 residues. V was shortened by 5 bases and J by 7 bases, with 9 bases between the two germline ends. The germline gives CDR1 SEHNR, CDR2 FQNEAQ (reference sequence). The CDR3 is CASSLNLEQYF. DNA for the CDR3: TGTGCCAGCAGCCTGAACCTAGAGCAGTACTTC.

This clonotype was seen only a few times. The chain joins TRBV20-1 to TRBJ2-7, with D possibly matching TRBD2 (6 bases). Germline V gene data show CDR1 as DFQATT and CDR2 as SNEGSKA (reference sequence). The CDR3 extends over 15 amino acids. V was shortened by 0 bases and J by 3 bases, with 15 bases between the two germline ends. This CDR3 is CSARERLEGDYEQYF. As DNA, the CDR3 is TGCAGTGCTAGAGAGAGACTAGAAGGTGACTACGAGCAGTACTTC.

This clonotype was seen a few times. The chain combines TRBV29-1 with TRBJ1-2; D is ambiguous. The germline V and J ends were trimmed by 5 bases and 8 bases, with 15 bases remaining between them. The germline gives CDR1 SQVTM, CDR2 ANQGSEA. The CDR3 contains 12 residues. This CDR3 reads CSVLVHSRGYTF. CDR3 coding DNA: TGCAGCGTTCTGGTTCACTCCCGAGGCTACACCTTC.

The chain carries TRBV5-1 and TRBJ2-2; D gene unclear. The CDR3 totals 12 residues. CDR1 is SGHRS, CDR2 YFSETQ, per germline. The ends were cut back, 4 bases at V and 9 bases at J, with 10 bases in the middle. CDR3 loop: CASSMESWELFF. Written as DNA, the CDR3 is TGCGCCAGCAGCATGGAGTCCTGGGAGCTGTTTTTT.

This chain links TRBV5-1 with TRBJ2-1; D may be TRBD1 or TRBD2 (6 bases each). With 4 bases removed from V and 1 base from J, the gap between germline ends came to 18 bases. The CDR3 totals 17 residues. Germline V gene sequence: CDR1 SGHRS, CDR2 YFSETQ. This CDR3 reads CASSPLGRGGSYNEQFF. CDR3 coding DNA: TGCGCCAGCAGCCCACTAGGACGAGGGGGGTCCTACAATGAGCAGTTCTTC. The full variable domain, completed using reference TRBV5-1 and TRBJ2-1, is KAGVTQTPRYLIKTRGQQVTLSCSPISGHRSVSWYQQTPGQGLQFLFEYFSETQRNKGNFPGRFSGRQFSNSRSEMNVSTLELGDSALYLCASSPLGRGGSYNEQFFGPGTRLTVL.

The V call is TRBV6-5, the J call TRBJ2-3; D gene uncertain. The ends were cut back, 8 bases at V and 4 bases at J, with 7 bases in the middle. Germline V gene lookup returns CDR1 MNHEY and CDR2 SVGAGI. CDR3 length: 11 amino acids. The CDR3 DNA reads TGTGCCAGCGGCGGCCCAGATACGCAGTATTTT. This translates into CASGGPDTQYF.